Below are 13 T cell receptor beta chains sequenced from a single sample in a study of T cell changes during pregnancy in multiple sclerosis. Assay used: immunoSEQ multiplex PCR; TCRdb lists only in-frame clones, some missing. The table includes under 6,000 clones, over 65% detected once. This sample comprised CD8+ T cells from peripheral blood mononuclear cells, obtained in the second trimester of pregnancy. These receptors came from a female donor in good health, enrolled as a control in a pregnancy study.

This chain joins TRBV27 and TRBJ1-5; 10 bases are shared with TRBD1. CDR1 is MNHEY, CDR2 SMNVEV, per germline (reference sequence). The CDR3 covers 12 residues. V dropped 11 bases and J dropped 6; count of bases not matched to a gene: 4. CDR3 in amino acids: CASGQGTQPQHF. CDR3 nucleotides: TGTGCCTCGGGACAGGGGACTCAGCCCCAGCATTTT.

V gene TRBV5-4 combines with J gene TRBJ1-1; the match to TRBD1 covers 7 bases. This CDR3 is 16 amino acids long. Germline-derived CDR1 and CDR2 are SGHNT and YYREEE (reference sequence). V shed 0 bases, J shed 0 bases, and the junction held 5 bases outside the gene matches. The chain's CDR3 is CASSLATGTVNTEAFF. CDR3 DNA: TGTGCCAGCAGCTTGGCCACCGGGACAGTGAACACTGAAGCTTTCTTT.

This clone was seen only once. The chain joins TRBV6-1 to TRBJ2-1; D remains ambiguous. Germline V gene sequence: CDR1 MNHNS, CDR2 SASEGT. Trimming removed 1 base from V and 5 bases from J, with 12 bases in between. CDR3 size: 15 residues. The CDR3 loop reads CASSEDSGTHNEQFF. CDR3 coding DNA: TGTGCCAGCAGTGAAGATTCGGGTACTCACAATGAGCAGTTCTTC.

This rearrangement joins TRBV5-1 to TRBJ2-7, with 7 bases identical to TRBD1. This CDR3 spans 13 amino acids. V dropped 5 bases and J dropped 2; count of bases not matched to a gene: 4. Germline CDR1 reads SGHRS; CDR2 reads YFSETQ. This CDR3 is CASRDQGAYEQYF. CDR3 coding DNA: TGCGCCAGCAGGGATCAGGGGGCCTACGAGCAGTACTTC.

The rearrangement joins TRBV6-4 to TRBJ2-3, with TRBD2 matching over 9 bases. J was trimmed by 3 bases and V by 6 bases; bases with no gene match: 7. This CDR3 has 15 residues. Germline-derived CDR1 and CDR2 are MRHNA and SNTAGT. The CDR3, as DNA: TGTGCCAGCAGCAGTAGCGGGAGCGATACAGATACGCAGTATTTT. This translates into CASSSSGSDTDTQYF.

The chain employs TRBV21-1 and TRBJ2-4; the table's D call, TRBD2, was not checked against the DNA. TRBV21-1 is a pseudogene locus. This CDR3 is built from 13 residues. The CDR3 bases are TGTGCCAGCAGCGGGGGGGAGATGGACATTCAGTACTTC. Protein sequence: CASSGGEMDIQYF.

The table lists this clone with a few counts. The chain links TRBV15 to TRBJ1-1, with 9 bases fitting TRBD1. Germline CDR1 reads LNHNV; CDR2 reads YYDKDF (reference sequence). This CDR3 spans 14 amino acids. Trimming removed 4 bases from V and 1 base from J; junction bases left unmatched: 1. The CDR3 coding sequence is TGTGCCACCAGCACGGGACAGGGGAACACTGAAGCTTTCTTT. The encoded protein is CATSTGQGNTEAFF.

This chain joins TRBV5-4 and TRBJ2-2; 10 bases map to TRBD2. There are 16 residues in the CDR3. Per germline, CDR1 SGHNT and CDR2 YYREEE (reference sequence). The V gene end was trimmed by 4 bases and the J gene end by 1 base; junction bases not matched to a gene: 4. This CDR3 is CASSQTSGLNTGELFF. Written as DNA, the CDR3 is TGTGCCAGCAGCCAGACTAGCGGGCTGAACACCGGGGAGCTGTTTTTT.

The chain carries TRBV7-3 and TRBJ2-3; perhaps TRBD2 as D (6 bases). Germline CDR1 and CDR2: SGHTA and FQGTGA. V shed 5 bases and J shed 3 bases, with 12 bases lying between them. The CDR3 totals 14 residues. CDR3 DNA sequence: TGTGCCAGCAGCGACTCGGGACTGACAGATACGCAGTATTTT. Encoded protein: CASSDSGLTDTQYF.

The chain employs TRBV27 and TRBJ1-2; weak D call: TRBD1 (6 bases). The length of the CDR3 is 14 residues. V dropped 6 bases and J dropped 7 bases, with 18 bases sitting between them. The germline V gene encodes CDR1 MNHEY and CDR2 SMNVEV (reference sequence). The CDR3 coding sequence is TGTGCCAGCAGCCTAACTACAGGGACCGTTGGCTACACCTTC. As protein: CASSLTTGTVGYTF.

The rearrangement uses TRBV29-1 and TRBJ1-1, with 7 bases that match TRBD1. The length of the CDR3 is 10 residues. Germline CDR1 and CDR2: SQVTM and ANQGSEA. The trim removed 3 bases at V and 11 bases at J, leaving 3 bases unmatched. CDR3 region: CSVDQGEAFF. CDR3 coding DNA: TGCAGCGTTGACCAGGGGGAGGCTTTCTTT.

The V and J genes are TRBV6-4 and TRBJ2-5, with 9 bases lining up with TRBD2. Germline trimming cut 3 bases from V and 2 bases from J; bases unmatched to any gene: 4. This CDR3 has 15 residues. Germline assignment: CDR1 MRHNA and CDR2 SNTAGT. CDR3 protein: CASSEGSGGQETQYF. The CDR3 DNA reads as TGTGCCAGCAGTGAGGGTAGCGGGGGTCAAGAGACCCAGTACTTC.

This clone has a handful of counts. V gene TRBV9 combines with J gene TRBJ2-1; TRBD1 aligns across 7 bases. The CDR3 loop spans 14 amino acids. V lost 3 bases, J lost 4 bases, and 4 bases stayed unmatched. Germline V gene data show CDR1 as SGDLS and CDR2 as YYNGEE. The CDR3 loop is CASSAQQGYNEQFF. The CDR3 DNA is TGTGCCAGCAGCGCGCAACAGGGGTACAATGAGCAGTTCTTC.